This TCR beta chain was obtained from a study of blood T cell repertoires in COVID-19. Study details: From T cells, B-cell-depleted T cells, or PBMCs came the material, which was cDNA or gDNA.

CDR1 MGHDK and CDR2 SYGVNS come from the germline V gene. With 5 bases clipped from V and 4 bases from J, the junction kept 12 bases outside the gene matches. The CDR3 loop spans 16 amino acids. In the original analysis: Reference gene primer amplification gave nucleated cell count estimates. Profiling relied on immunoSEQ multiplex PCR, and the TCRdb table lists in-frame clones only, not all of them. V, J and clone size are those of that table, while D and trimming were read from the DNA. The profile shows about 260,000 clones, 70% to 90% of them singletons. The sequence came from a human donor in a cohort sampled during active COVID-19. The V call is TRBV25-1, the J call TRBJ2-7; 9 nucleotides match TRBD1. The sequenced sample consisted of peripheral blood. The CDR3: CASSPISTGGRYEQYF. CDR3 nucleotide sequence: TGTGCCAGCAGTCCGATATCGACAGGGGGAAGGTACGAGCAGTACTTC.